The T cell receptor beta chain described here comes from a study of neurological immune-mediated disorders. Findings and limits, study-wide: There was no association between the multiple sclerosis repertoire cluster and any clinical or MRI feature.

The unsorted libraries were prepared from 2 million PBMCs (stored at -80 C). At least ten counts were recorded for this clonotype. The target antigen is unknown. As for the cDNA, it was generated by 5'RACE with 10-nucleotide random UMIs. In each sequencing run, over 180 million TCR-beta sequences were generated from 15-18 subjects. TCRdb fed the 5' RACE reads into MiXCR, producing one record per CDR3 protein. The profile shows about 66,000 distinct CDR3 sequences, 4.5% to 5.5% of them singletons. The source of this sequence is a man aged 25 to 45 with multiple sclerosis. The sequenced sample consisted of PBMCs.

The CDR3 reads CASSRDRNQPQHF. For the CDR3, the DNA is TGTGCCAGCAGCCGGGACCGCAATCAGCCCCAGCATTTT. This chain joins TRBV7-3 and TRBJ1-5, with a weak D call TRBD1 (5 bases). The CDR3 is 13 residues long. From germline, CDR1 is SGHTA and CDR2 FQGTGA. Between the trimmed V and J ends, which lost 5 bases and 2 bases, there was a span of 7 bases. The full variable domain, with the rest looked up from reference TRBV7-3 and TRBJ1-5, is GAGVSQTPSNKVTEKGKYVELRCDPISGHTALYWYRQSLGQGPEFLIYFQGTGAADDSGLPNDRFFAVRPEGSVSTLKIQRTERGDSAVYLCASSRDRNQPQHFGDGTRLSIL.